The 23 T cell receptor beta chains listed next were all sequenced from one sample in a study of blood T cell repertoires in COVID-19. Measured with immunoSEQ multiplex PCR; TCRdb has only the in-frame clones, and not every one. The profile shows fewer than 700,000 clones, 70% to 90% of them singletons. Sequenced material: peripheral blood. The receptor set was obtained from a woman between 50 and 59 years old with COVID-19, enrolled during active disease.

The CDR3 spells CASSEDDSGLDTQYF. DNA for the CDR3: TGTGCCAGCAGTGAAGACGATTCGGGTTTGGATACGCAGTATTTT. The J gene is TRBJ2-3, the V gene TRBV6-1; D is unclear. CDR1 is MNHNS, CDR2 SASEGT, per germline. This CDR3 has 15 amino acids. Trimming stripped 1 base from V and 6 bases from J, with 14 bases between.

On this clone itself: The junction departs from germline at one end; a sequencing error may be responsible. The V call is TRBV12-5, the J call TRBJ2-7, with 8 bases that match TRBD2. CDR3 length: 11 residues. Germline V gene sequence: CDR1 LGHNT, CDR2 FRNRAP. CDR3 nucleotides: TGTGCTAGTGGTTTGCGGGAGGGCCGGGACTTC. As protein: CASGLREGRDF.

The chain is built from TRBV4-2 and TRBJ2-1; a weak D match, TRBD2 (5 bases). V dropped 2 bases and J dropped 0 bases, with 14 bases sitting between them. The CDR3 totals 17 residues. Germline CDR1 and CDR2: LGHNA and YNFKEQ. CDR3: CASSQLTRGPSYNEQFF. The CDR3 DNA reads TGTGCCAGCAGCCAACTAACTCGGGGTCCCTCCTACAATGAGCAGTTCTTC.

V usage is TRBV29-1 and J usage is TRBJ1-1; 7 nucleotides match TRBD1. The CDR3 has 14 residues. CDR1 is SQVTM, CDR2 ANQGSEA, per germline. J was trimmed by 1 base and V by 6 bases; bases with no gene match: 8. CDR3: CSVNTGAGNTEAFF. The CDR3 DNA follows: TGCAGCGTAAATACAGGGGCAGGGAACACTGAAGCTTTCTTT.

This chain links TRBV19 with TRBJ2-7, with TRBD2 as a possible D gene (6 bases). This CDR3 has 15 amino acids. Trimming took 1 base from V and 6 from J, leaving 16 bases between them. Germline V gene sequence: CDR1 LNHDA, CDR2 SQIVND (reference sequence). CDR3 nucleotides: TGTGCCAGTAGTATAGGGCAAGGGAGGTCGGGCGAGCAGTACTTC. It encodes CASSIGQGRSGEQYF.

CDR3 coding DNA: TGTGCCAGCAGGCCCTCGGGATTCGGAAACATTCAGTACTTC. Translated, it gives CASRPSGFGNIQYF. The V gene is TRBV27, the J gene TRBJ2-4, with D possibly being TRBD2 (5 bases). V was clipped by 6 bases and J by 6 bases, with 15 bases between them. Germline CDR1 MNHEY, CDR2 SMNVEV (reference sequence). The CDR3 consists of 14 residues.

This clone was picked up one time. The J gene is TRBJ2-3, the V gene TRBV7-8, with a possible D match to TRBD2 (6 bases). Germline loops: CDR1 SGHVS, CDR2 FQNEAQ. V lost 3 bases, J lost 2 bases, and 12 bases lay in between. The CDR3 loop spans 15 amino acids. The CDR3 protein is CASSFSGTFTDTQYF. The CDR3, as DNA: TGTGCCAGCAGCTTTAGCGGAACCTTCACAGATACGCAGTATTTT.

This clone came up once. The chain couples TRBV6-1 to TRBJ1-2, with 12 bases identical to TRBD1. There are 17 residues in the CDR3. V lost 0 bases, J lost 6 bases, and 8 bases stayed unmatched. Germline CDR1 MNHNS, CDR2 SASEGT. The CDR3 DNA follows: TGTGCCAGCAGTGAAGCGGGACAGGGGGCTTTTGAGGATGGCTACACCTTC. Protein sequence: CASSEAGQGAFEDGYTF.

This clone has more than one count but fewer than ten. The chain couples TRBV4-1 to TRBJ2-7, with D possibly being TRBD2 (6 bases). The germline gives CDR1 MGHRA, CDR2 YSYEKL. Trimming stripped 4 bases from V and 4 bases from J, with 14 bases between. This CDR3 comprises 14 residues. CDR3 in DNA: TGCGCCAGCAGCCCCCGGGACGGAGGGTACGAGCAGTACTTC. Residues: CASSPRDGGYEQYF.

In DNA form, the CDR3 reads TGTGCCAGCAGCCCAAGGGGAGGGGGGCGCTCCTACGAGCAGTACTTC. Translated: CASSPRGGGRSYEQYF. This rearrangement joins TRBV7-9 to TRBJ2-7, with D possibly being TRBD2 (7 bases). The CDR3 is made up of 16 amino acids. V was shortened by 5 bases and J by 0 bases, with 17 bases between the two germline ends. Germline CDR1 and CDR2: SEHNR and FQNEAQ (reference sequence).

In nucleotides, the CDR3 is TGTGCCAGCAGCCGACAGTTTGAGGCTGCCACTGAAGCTTTCTTT. It codes for CASSRQFEAATEAFF. The rearrangement joins TRBV7-6 to TRBJ1-1; possibly TRBD1 for D (5 bases). Deletions cut 5 bases from V and 4 bases from J, with 17 bases between. CDR1 SGHVS and CDR2 FNYEAQ come from the germline V gene. The CDR3 totals 15 residues.

J is TRBJ1-6 and V is TRBV30, with TRBD1 as a possible D gene (5 bases). The germline V gene has CDR1 GTSNPN and CDR2 SVGIG (reference sequence). The CDR3 consists of 15 residues. V was pared by 2 bases and J by 9 bases, with 17 bases between. The CDR3 coding sequence is TGTGCCTGGAGTAGGGGATTAGTAAGTGGTTCACCCCTCCACTTT. This gives the protein CAWSRGLVSGSPLHF.

This rearrangement joins TRBV10-2 to TRBJ2-2; D remains ambiguous. Germline V gene sequence: CDR1 WSHSY, CDR2 SAAADI. The CDR3 totals 17 residues. The V gene lost 3 bases and the J gene lost 13 bases, with 27 bases spanning the gap. CDR3 sequence reads: CASSDWAGLKASYGLFF. The CDR3, as DNA: TGCGCCAGCAGTGATTGGGCAGGTTTAAAGGCGTCCTATGGGCTGTTTTTT.

The chain uses TRBV5-1 and TRBJ2-7; the match to TRBD1 covers 9 bases. The V segment lost 4 bases and the J segment 5 bases; nucleotides outside the gene matches: 10. The CDR3 contains 15 residues. Germline lookup yields CDR1 SGHRS and CDR2 YFSETQ. The CDR3 protein is CASSPRTGDAHEQYF. As DNA, the CDR3 is TGCGCCAGCAGCCCAAGGACAGGGGATGCCCACGAGCAGTACTTC.

V usage is TRBV3-1 (or the pseudogene TRBV3-2) and J usage is TRBJ1-1; D is perhaps TRBD1 (5 bases). Trimming took 0 bases from V and 3 from J, leaving 17 bases between them. The germline V gene encodes CDR1 LGHDT and CDR2 YNNKEL (reference sequence). This CDR3 contains 17 residues. The CDR3 coding sequence is TGTGCCAGCAGCCAAGATGTGGGGCAGATCCCACACACTGAAGCTTTCTTT. This sequence encodes CASSQDVGQIPHTEAFF.

This clone occurred once. The chain has TRBV6-5 and TRBJ2-1; D may be TRBD1 (6 bases). This CDR3 has 15 amino acids. The germline gives CDR1 MNHEY, CDR2 SVGAGI. V was clipped by 6 bases and J by 2 bases, with 14 bases between them. CDR3 sequence: CASRPTRTAYNEQFF. The CDR3 DNA follows: TGTGCCAGCAGGCCGACTCGGACAGCCTACAATGAGCAGTTCTTC.

This clone turned up a few times. The V call is TRBV6-2 or TRBV6-3, the J call TRBJ2-2; 8 bases are shared with TRBD1. The CDR3 contains 12 residues. Germline V CDR1 and CDR2: MNHEY, SVGEGT. V lost 6 bases to trimming and J lost 11 bases; unmatched junction nucleotides: 5. The CDR3 here is CASSRDRGELFF. The CDR3 nucleotides are TGTGCCAGCAGCCGAGACAGGGGAGAGCTGTTTTTT.

The chain employs TRBV7-9 and TRBJ1-2; perhaps TRBD1 as D (5 bases). The V gene lost 1 base and the J gene lost 8 bases, with 11 bases spanning the gap. Germline assignment: CDR1 SEHNR and CDR2 FQNEAQ (reference sequence). The CDR3 is made up of 13 amino acids. The CDR3 DNA follows: TGTGCCAGCAGCTTAGAGTCAGGGTTCGGCTACACCTTC. Residues: CASSLESGFGYTF. The full variable domain, rest sourced from reference TRBV7-9 and TRBJ1-2, is DTGVSQNPRHKITKRGQNVTFRCDPISEHNRLYWYRQTLGQGPEFLTYFQNEAQLEKSRLLSDRFSAERPKGSFSTLEIQRTEQGDSAMYLCASSLESGFGYTFGSGTRLTVV.

The rearrangement uses TRBV7-9 and TRBJ1-2; 7 positions match TRBD1. The J segment lost 4 bases and the V segment lost 1 base, leaving 6 bases of the junction unmatched. The V gene's germline CDR1 is SEHNR and CDR2 FQNEAQ (reference sequence). This CDR3 has 15 amino acids. Here the CDR3 DNA reads TGTGCCAGCAGCTTAGAAGGGGGCCCGGGCTATGGCTACACCTTC. Translation gives CASSLEGGPGYGYTF.

This clone was seen just once. The V and J genes are TRBV3-1 (or the pseudogene TRBV3-2) and TRBJ1-6, with D tentatively TRBD1 (5 bases). Deletions cut 8 bases from V and 7 bases from J, with 18 bases between. Germline lookup yields CDR1 LGHDT and CDR2 YNNKEL (reference sequence). The CDR3 extends over 15 amino acids. The CDR3: CASRLGVRGNSPLHF. In DNA form, the CDR3 reads TGTGCCAGCCGGTTAGGCGTTAGGGGAAATTCACCCCTCCACTTT.

The rearrangement uses TRBV9 and TRBJ1-4; a possible D gene is TRBD1 (5 bases). The germline CDR1 and CDR2 sequences are SGDLS and YYNGEE. This CDR3 spans 14 amino acids. Trimming took off 4 bases at V and 4 bases at J, with 11 bases between the two ends. The CDR3 coding sequence is TGTGCCAGCAGCCTGGCAGGGATTAATGAAAAACTGTTTTTT. This sequence encodes CASSLAGINEKLFF.

This chain joins TRBV5-5 and TRBJ2-7; D is possibly TRBD1 (6 bases). The CDR3 consists of 15 residues. The V gene lost 0 bases and the J gene lost 3 bases, with 13 bases spanning the gap. Germline V gene data show CDR1 as SGHKS and CDR2 as YYEKEE (reference sequence). The CDR3 spells CASSLGQVGLYEQYF. The CDR3 DNA follows: TGTGCCAGCAGCTTGGGACAGGTAGGGCTCTACGAGCAGTACTTC.

About this clone: The junction does not match germline at one end; this may be a read error. J is TRBJ1-1 and V is TRBV10-2; 7 bases fit TRBD1. The CDR3 extends over 12 amino acids. Germline V lookup: CDR1 WSHSY, CDR2 SAAADI. The CDR3 region is CASAEDRPDAFF. For the CDR3, the DNA is TGCGCCAGCGCCGAGGACAGGCCTGACGCTTTCTTT.